The rows below give T cell receptor beta chains drawn from one sample of a study of T cell repertoires in cytomegalovirus infection. TCRdb re-called the reads through MiXCR, storing one row per CDR3 protein. The sample comprises 60,000 to 80,000 distinct CDR3 sequences, 20% to 25% of which are singletons, and around 70% rests with the top ten. The antigens these receptors bind are not known. This specimen consisted of CD8+ T cells from cultured PBMCs, obtained from culture after CMV antigen stimulation. The receptors were sampled from a human donor in good health (CMV status not recorded). Some clones in this sample may be carry-over from other donors' samples. CDR3s include the opening cysteine and the closing phenylalanine or tryptophan. The order of the fields is D gene, clone size, V gene, J gene, CDR3 protein, CDR3 DNA. The D gene is left open where the match is weak. Expanded clones are given a class, and other clones once, few, many or no size at all.

D gene: TRBD1; clone size: few; V gene: TRBV7-6; J gene: TRBJ2-3; CDR3 protein: CASSAGTGGAWGTQYF; CDR3 DNA: TGTGCCAGCAGCGCGGGGACAGGGGGCGCGTGGGGTACGCAGTATTTT
D gene: .; clone size: .; V gene: TRBV7-2; J gene: TRBJ2-1; CDR3 protein: CASSFGLNAYNEQFF; CDR3 DNA: TGTGCCAGCAGCTTCGGACTCAACGCCTACAATGAGCAGTTCTTC
D gene: .; clone size: few; V gene: TRBV29-1; J gene: TRBJ2-6; CDR3 protein: CSVVDKRSGANVLTF; CDR3 DNA: TGCAGCGTTGTTGATAAACGCTCTGGGGCCAACGTCCTGACTTTC
D gene: TRBD1; clone size: .; V gene: TRBV6-1; J gene: TRBJ2-7; CDR3 protein: CASREPGQKYEQYF; CDR3 DNA: TGTGCCAGCAGGGAACCGGGACAGAAATACGAGCAGTACTTC
D gene: .; clone size: .; V gene: TRBV7-8; J gene: TRBJ1-1; CDR3 protein: CASSLLDRQFTEAFF; CDR3 DNA: TGTGCCAGCAGCTTATTGGACCGACAGTTCACTGAAGCTTTCTTT
D gene: TRBD1; clone size: .; V gene: TRBV7-2; J gene: TRBJ2-7; CDR3 protein: CASSLDRGYHEQYF; CDR3 DNA: TGTGCCAGCAGCCTAGACAGGGGATATCACGAGCAGTACTTC
D gene: TRBD1; clone size: .; V gene: TRBV12-3/TRBV12-4; J gene: TRBJ2-7; CDR3 protein: CASSFGGTGTPSSYEQYF; CDR3 DNA: TGTGCCAGCAGTTTTGGCGGGACAGGTACCCCTAGCTCCTACGAGCAGTACTTC
D gene: .; clone size: .; V gene: TRBV7-2; J gene: TRBJ1-1; CDR3 protein: CASSLAGLNTEAFF; CDR3 DNA: TGTGCCAGCAGCTTAGCGGGACTGAACACTGAAGCTTTCTTT
D gene: .; clone size: few; V gene: TRBV4-1; J gene: TRBJ1-2; CDR3 protein: CASSQEPGKIDGYTF; CDR3 DNA: TGCGCCAGCAGCCAAGAACCAGGGAAGATTGATGGCTACACCTTC
D gene: .; clone size: .; V gene: TRBV6-2/TRBV6-3; J gene: TRBJ2-7; CDR3 protein: CASSYRSGTVYEQYF; CDR3 DNA: TGTGCCAGCAGTTACCGAAGCGGGACAGTTTACGAGCAGTACTTC
D gene: .; clone size: .; V gene: TRBV19; J gene: TRBJ2-1; CDR3 protein: CASSSALGPFF; CDR3 DNA: TGTGCCAGTTCGTCAGCCCTTGGTCCGTTCTTC
D gene: .; clone size: .; V gene: TRBV28; J gene: TRBJ2-2; CDR3 protein: CASTPGDSEPGELFF; CDR3 DNA: TGTGCCAGCACCCCGGGGGACAGTGAACCCGGGGAGCTGTTTTTT
D gene: .; clone size: .; V gene: TRBV7-2; J gene: TRBJ2-2; CDR3 protein: CASSSAGGTTNTGELFF; CDR3 DNA: TGTGCCAGCAGCTCCGCAGGCGGCACCACGAACACCGGGGAGCTGTTTTTT
D gene: TRBD2; clone size: few; V gene: TRBV27; J gene: TRBJ2-1; CDR3 protein: CASSLSGGYNEQFF; CDR3 DNA: TGTGCCAGCAGTTTGAGCGGGGGTTACAATGAGCAGTTCTTC
D gene: TRBD1; clone size: few; V gene: TRBV27; J gene: TRBJ1-4; CDR3 protein: CASGRQGQGATNEKLFF; CDR3 DNA: TGTGCCAGCGGTAGACAGGGCCAGGGGGCAACTAATGAAAAACTGTTTTTT
D gene: .; clone size: .; V gene: TRBV12-3/TRBV12-4; J gene: TRBJ2-3; CDR3 protein: CASSRWTSLADTQYF; CDR3 DNA: TGTGCCAGCAGTCGATGGACTTCTCTCGCCGATACGCAGTATTTT
D gene: .; clone size: few; V gene: TRBV7-9; J gene: TRBJ2-5; CDR3 protein: CASSSEAAVRTQYF; CDR3 DNA: TGTGCCAGCAGCTCGGAGGCTGCGGTACGGACCCAGTACTTC
D gene: .; clone size: .; V gene: TRBV27; J gene: TRBJ2-7; CDR3 protein: CASSLGTRGEQYF; CDR3 DNA: TGTGCCAGCAGTTTGGGAACTAGAGGCGAGCAGTACTTC
D gene: .; clone size: few; V gene: TRBV7-9; J gene: TRBJ2-7; CDR3 protein: CASSLGGSGEQYF; CDR3 DNA: TGTGCCAGCAGCTTAGGGGGGTCTGGCGAGCAGTACTTC
D gene: .; clone size: .; V gene: TRBV4-3; J gene: TRBJ2-1; CDR3 protein: CASSQDTGNEQFF; CDR3 DNA: TGCGCCAGCAGCCAAGATACAGGTAATGAGCAGTTCTTC
D gene: TRBD1; clone size: few; V gene: TRBV7-9; J gene: TRBJ2-7; CDR3 protein: CASSARDRGSYEQYF; CDR3 DNA: TGTGCCAGCAGCGCTCGGGACAGGGGAAGCTACGAGCAGTACTTC
D gene: .; clone size: .; V gene: TRBV20-1; J gene: TRBJ2-1; CDR3 protein: CSARNWGQSDEQFF; CDR3 DNA: TGCAGTGCTAGAAATTGGGGACAATCGGATGAGCAGTTCTTC
D gene: .; clone size: .; V gene: TRBV12-3/TRBV12-4; J gene: TRBJ1-2; CDR3 protein: CASTVVGHGYTF; CDR3 DNA: TGTGCCAGCACGGTCGTTGGTCATGGCTACACCTTC
D gene: .; clone size: few; V gene: TRBV7-8; J gene: TRBJ2-6; CDR3 protein: CASSPSNLASGANVLTF; CDR3 DNA: TGTGCCAGCAGCCCCTCCAACCTCGCGTCTGGGGCCAACGTCCTGACTTTC
D gene: .; clone size: few; V gene: TRBV7-9; J gene: TRBJ2-7; CDR3 protein: CASSLELHEQYF; CDR3 DNA: TGTGCCAGCAGCTTAGAACTGCACGAGCAGTACTTC
D gene: .; clone size: .; V gene: TRBV28; J gene: TRBJ1-4; CDR3 protein: CASSFPGLGVEKLFF; CDR3 DNA: TGTGCCAGCAGTTTCCCCGGACTGGGGGTAGAAAAACTGTTTTTT
D gene: .; clone size: .; V gene: TRBV11-2; J gene: TRBJ1-2; CDR3 protein: CASSIRAETHYGYTF; CDR3 DNA: TGTGCCAGCAGCATTCGGGCCGAAACCCACTATGGCTACACCTTC
D gene: .; clone size: few; V gene: TRBV11-3; J gene: TRBJ2-5; CDR3 protein: CASSSNGAETQYF; CDR3 DNA: TGTGCCAGCAGCTCTAACGGGGCAGAGACCCAGTACTTC